These 12 T cell receptor beta chains originate from one sample sequenced in a study of blood T cell repertoires in COVID-19. Assay used: immunoSEQ multiplex PCR; TCRdb lists only in-frame clones, some missing. The sample holds 75,000 to 95,000 clones; around 72% are singletons and the top ten take over 3.5%. Sequencing input: peripheral blood. The receptors stem from an older man with COVID-19, enrolled during active disease.

The V gene is TRBV28, the J gene TRBJ2-3, with 7 bases that match TRBD2. The CDR3 runs to 14 residues. Trimming at V came to 8 bases and at J to 3 bases, leaving 8 bases not matched to a gene. Germline-derived CDR1 and CDR2 are MDHEN and SYDVKM. The CDR3 loop reads CASGGEGGTDTQYF. The CDR3 DNA follows: TGTGCCAGCGGGGGGGAAGGAGGGACAGATACGCAGTATTTT.

There are a few counts of this clone. The rearrangement joins TRBV11-2 to TRBJ1-3; 7 bases align to TRBD1. CDR1 and CDR2 from the germline V gene are SGHAT and FQNNGV. The CDR3 spans 16 residues. J gave up 0 bases and V 1 base, and 3 bases lay outside the gene matches. The CDR3 DNA reads as TGTGCCAGCAGCTTAGGGGGGACAGTCTCTGGAAACACCATATATTTT. Its protein is CASSLGGTVSGNTIYF.

V gene TRBV14 combines with J gene TRBJ1-6; D is perhaps TRBD1 (6 bases). V shed 4 bases and J shed 8 bases, with 9 bases lying between them. Germline assignment: CDR1 SGHDN and CDR2 FVKESK. The CDR3 has 13 residues. CDR3 amino acids: CASSPTGDSPLHF. CDR3 sequence (DNA): TGTGCCAGCAGCCCGACAGGAGATTCACCCCTCCACTTT.

With regard to this clone: At one end the junction does not follow the germline gene, possibly because of a read error. V gene TRBV19 combines with J gene TRBJ1-1; the D gene is possibly TRBD1 (5 bases). Germline V gene data show CDR1 as LNHDA and CDR2 as SQIVND (reference sequence). The CDR3 contains 13 residues. The DNA of the CDR3 is TGTGCCAGTAGGATAGACAGGAACACTGAAGCTTTCTTT. It is translated as CASRIDRNTEAFF.

The table lists this clone with a few counts. This chain joins TRBV7-2 and TRBJ2-7; 10 bases match TRBD2. In germline, CDR1 is SGHTA, CDR2 FQGNSA. The CDR3 consists of 18 residues. V shed 1 base and J 5 bases; nucleotides not matched to a gene: 14. The CDR3, as DNA: TGTGCCAGCAGCTTAGTTGGGGTGGGAGCGGGAGGGCCGCACGAGCAGTACTTC. It yields the protein CASSLVGVGAGGPHEQYF.

CDR3 nucleotides: TGCGCCAGCAGCTTCATACAGGGGTTTTCCAATGAGCAGTTCTTC. Its translation: CASSFIQGFSNEQFF. V is TRBV5-1 and J is TRBJ2-1; 7 nucleotides agree with TRBD1. The CDR3 has 15 residues. CDR1 and CDR2 (germline): SGHRS, YFSETQ. The ends lost 2 bases at V and 6 bases at J; junction bases unmatched: 8.

The chain links TRBV6-5 to TRBJ1-1; 9 bases align to TRBD1. The CDR3 is 13 amino acids. The germline gives CDR1 MNHEY, CDR2 SVGAGI. V shed 10 bases, J shed 6 bases, and the junction held 9 bases outside the gene matches. CDR3 nucleotide sequence: TGTGCCACCCACAGGGGGCAAATATCTGAAGCTTTCTTT. Amino acids: CATHRGQISEAFF.

V is TRBV6-2 or TRBV6-3 and J is TRBJ1-1, with D unresolved. The CDR3 loop spans 13 amino acids. Between the trimmed V and J ends, which lost 2 bases and 5 bases, there was a span of 9 bases. Germline V gene lookup returns CDR1 MNHEY and CDR2 SVGEGT. CDR3 protein: CASSYPEATEAFF. In DNA form, the CDR3 reads TGTGCCAGCAGTTACCCGGAGGCGACTGAAGCTTTCTTT.

CDR3 in DNA: TGTGCCAGCAGTTTAATACAGTTCGCGAACACCGGGGAGCTGTTTTTT. It yields the protein CASSLIQFANTGELFF. This sequence joins TRBV27 and TRBJ2-2, with no clear D. CDR1 and CDR2 from the germline V gene are MNHEY and SMNVEV (reference sequence). CDR3 length: 16 residues. The ends were cut back, 2 bases at V and 0 bases at J, with 10 bases in the middle.

The table lists this clone with a few counts. The genes are TRBV1 and TRBJ2-1; TRBD2 reflects the table's D call only, with no check against the DNA. TRBV1 is an annotated pseudogene. This CDR3 has 12 amino acids. CDR3 loop: CTSSQDRVEQFF. The DNA for the CDR3 is TGCACCAGCAGCCAAGATCGAGTTGAGCAGTTCTTC.

The gene calls are TRBV18 and TRBJ2-3; unclear D gene. The length of the CDR3 is 13 residues. Germline V gene data show CDR1 as KGHSH and CDR2 as LQKENI. V was pared by 0 bases and J by 2 bases, with 3 bases between. Written as DNA, the CDR3 is TGTGCCAGCTCACCACCCCTCACAGATACGCAGTATTTT. Translating gives CASSPPLTDTQYF. Filled out from reference TRBV18 and TRBJ2-3, the complete variable domain reads NAGVMQNPRHLVRRRGQEARLRCSPMKGHSHVYWYRQLPEEGLKFMVYLQKENIIDESGMPKERFSAEFPKEGPSILRIQQVVRGDSAAYFCASSPPLTDTQYFGPGTRLTVL.

The chain couples TRBV5-5 to TRBJ2-7; TRBD2 is a possible D gene (5 bases). V gave up 2 bases and J gave up 6 bases, with 9 bases separating them. Per the germline V gene, CDR1 is SGHKS and CDR2 is YYEKEE (reference sequence). The CDR3 totals 12 residues. CDR3 residues: CASSFEGGEQYF. CDR3 sequence (DNA): TGTGCCAGCAGCTTTGAGGGCGGCGAGCAGTACTTC.